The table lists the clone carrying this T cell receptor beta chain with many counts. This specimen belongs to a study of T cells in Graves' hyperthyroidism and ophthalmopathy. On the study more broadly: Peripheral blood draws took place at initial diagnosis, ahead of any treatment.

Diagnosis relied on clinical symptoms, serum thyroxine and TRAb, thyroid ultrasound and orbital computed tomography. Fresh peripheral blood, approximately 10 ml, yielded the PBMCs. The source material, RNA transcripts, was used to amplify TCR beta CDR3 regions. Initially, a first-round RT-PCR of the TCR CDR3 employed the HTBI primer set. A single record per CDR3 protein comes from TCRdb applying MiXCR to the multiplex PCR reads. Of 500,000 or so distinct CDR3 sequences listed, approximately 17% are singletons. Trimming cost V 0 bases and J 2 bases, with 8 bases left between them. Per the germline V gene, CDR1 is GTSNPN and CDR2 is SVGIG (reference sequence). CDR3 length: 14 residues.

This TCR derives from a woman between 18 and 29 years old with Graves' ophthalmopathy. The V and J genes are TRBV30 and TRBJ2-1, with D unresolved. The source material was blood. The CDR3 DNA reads TGTGCCTGGAGTGTAACAAGTACCTACAATGAGCAGTTCTTC. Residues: CAWSVTSTYNEQFF.